This TCR beta chain was profiled in a study of beta chain features in type 1 diabetes. General study results and limits: Within each of all four CD4+ subsets, Type 1 diabetes patients had TCRB CDR3s that were moderately but significantly shorter.

With regard to this clone: Its antigen is currently unknown.

Germline loops: CDR1 ENHRY, CDR2 SYGVKD. The V gene end was trimmed by 10 bases and the J gene end by 0 bases; junction bases not matched to a gene: 4. This CDR3 is built from 13 residues. Investigators reverse transcribed all isolated RNA, so they sequenced expressed TCRB transcripts. Profiling relied on immunoSEQ multiplex PCR, and the TCRdb table lists in-frame clones only, not all of them. This table holds some 640,000 clones, around 15% found once. Source material: naive CD4+ T cells from blood. The rearrangement links TRBV10-3 to TRBJ2-7, with TRBD1 matching 9 bases. The TCR sequence derives from a man aged 18 to 35 with type 1 diabetes. The CDR3, as DNA: TGTGCCACCCTGGGACAGGGCTCCTACGAGCAGTACTTC. This gives the protein CATLGQGSYEQYF.